This T cell receptor beta chain stems from a study of T-cell memory formation after mild COVID-19. Whole-study results and caveats: Some clones that responded turned up in pre-infection memory, which suggests that cross-reactive memory joined in. For contracting clones, CD4+ ones sat mainly in CM and EM, CD8+ in EMRA. Contracting clones from day 15 to 85 had balanced CD4/CD8; later expanders favoured CD4+.

The V end was cut by 4 bases, the J end by 8 bases, with 18 bases between. Germline V CDR1 and CDR2: SGDLS, YYNGEE. The CDR3 runs 14 residues. Concerning this clonotype: Its matching antigen is unknown.

With constant-segment primers, 5'RACE yielded cDNA libraries of TCR alpha and TCR beta that carried sample barcodes and UMIs. One entry per CDR3 protein results from TCRdb running MiXCR on the 5' RACE reads. The table has approximately 580,000 distinct CDR3 sequences, roughly 22% seen once. The sequenced sample was PBMCs or a T cell subset sorted from them (not recorded which). The origin of this receptor is an adult woman who had mild COVID-19 (a few samples of this study predate the infection). Cell type and time point are not known. V usage is TRBV9 and J usage is TRBJ1-2; D might be TRBD1 (6 bases). CDR3 sequence reads: CASSSGAGERGYTF. Written as DNA, the CDR3 is TGTGCCAGCAGCTCAGGTGCAGGGGAACGGGGCTACACCTTC.